This T cell receptor (beta chain) is drawn from a study of blood T cells in healthy people across ages. A second PCR of roughly 7 to 11 cycles used a sample-barcoded 5' primer and a J-beta primer mix. TCRdb passed the 5' RACE reads through MiXCR, listing each CDR3 protein once. The table lists 650,000 to 800,000 distinct CDR3 sequences, roughly 44% of them singletons. This CDR3 is built from 17 residues. The junction had 10 bases not matched to a gene; V was cut back by 5 bases and J by 2 bases. What was sequenced was blood. The source of this sequence is a man aged 55-75 years in good health. This chain joins TRBV12-3 or TRBV12-4 and TRBJ2-3; 10 bases map to TRBD2. CDR3 DNA: TGTGCCAGCAGTGTTTCCCTAGCGGGGGCCATCACAGATACGCAGTATTTT. Translated: CASSVSLAGAITDTQYF.